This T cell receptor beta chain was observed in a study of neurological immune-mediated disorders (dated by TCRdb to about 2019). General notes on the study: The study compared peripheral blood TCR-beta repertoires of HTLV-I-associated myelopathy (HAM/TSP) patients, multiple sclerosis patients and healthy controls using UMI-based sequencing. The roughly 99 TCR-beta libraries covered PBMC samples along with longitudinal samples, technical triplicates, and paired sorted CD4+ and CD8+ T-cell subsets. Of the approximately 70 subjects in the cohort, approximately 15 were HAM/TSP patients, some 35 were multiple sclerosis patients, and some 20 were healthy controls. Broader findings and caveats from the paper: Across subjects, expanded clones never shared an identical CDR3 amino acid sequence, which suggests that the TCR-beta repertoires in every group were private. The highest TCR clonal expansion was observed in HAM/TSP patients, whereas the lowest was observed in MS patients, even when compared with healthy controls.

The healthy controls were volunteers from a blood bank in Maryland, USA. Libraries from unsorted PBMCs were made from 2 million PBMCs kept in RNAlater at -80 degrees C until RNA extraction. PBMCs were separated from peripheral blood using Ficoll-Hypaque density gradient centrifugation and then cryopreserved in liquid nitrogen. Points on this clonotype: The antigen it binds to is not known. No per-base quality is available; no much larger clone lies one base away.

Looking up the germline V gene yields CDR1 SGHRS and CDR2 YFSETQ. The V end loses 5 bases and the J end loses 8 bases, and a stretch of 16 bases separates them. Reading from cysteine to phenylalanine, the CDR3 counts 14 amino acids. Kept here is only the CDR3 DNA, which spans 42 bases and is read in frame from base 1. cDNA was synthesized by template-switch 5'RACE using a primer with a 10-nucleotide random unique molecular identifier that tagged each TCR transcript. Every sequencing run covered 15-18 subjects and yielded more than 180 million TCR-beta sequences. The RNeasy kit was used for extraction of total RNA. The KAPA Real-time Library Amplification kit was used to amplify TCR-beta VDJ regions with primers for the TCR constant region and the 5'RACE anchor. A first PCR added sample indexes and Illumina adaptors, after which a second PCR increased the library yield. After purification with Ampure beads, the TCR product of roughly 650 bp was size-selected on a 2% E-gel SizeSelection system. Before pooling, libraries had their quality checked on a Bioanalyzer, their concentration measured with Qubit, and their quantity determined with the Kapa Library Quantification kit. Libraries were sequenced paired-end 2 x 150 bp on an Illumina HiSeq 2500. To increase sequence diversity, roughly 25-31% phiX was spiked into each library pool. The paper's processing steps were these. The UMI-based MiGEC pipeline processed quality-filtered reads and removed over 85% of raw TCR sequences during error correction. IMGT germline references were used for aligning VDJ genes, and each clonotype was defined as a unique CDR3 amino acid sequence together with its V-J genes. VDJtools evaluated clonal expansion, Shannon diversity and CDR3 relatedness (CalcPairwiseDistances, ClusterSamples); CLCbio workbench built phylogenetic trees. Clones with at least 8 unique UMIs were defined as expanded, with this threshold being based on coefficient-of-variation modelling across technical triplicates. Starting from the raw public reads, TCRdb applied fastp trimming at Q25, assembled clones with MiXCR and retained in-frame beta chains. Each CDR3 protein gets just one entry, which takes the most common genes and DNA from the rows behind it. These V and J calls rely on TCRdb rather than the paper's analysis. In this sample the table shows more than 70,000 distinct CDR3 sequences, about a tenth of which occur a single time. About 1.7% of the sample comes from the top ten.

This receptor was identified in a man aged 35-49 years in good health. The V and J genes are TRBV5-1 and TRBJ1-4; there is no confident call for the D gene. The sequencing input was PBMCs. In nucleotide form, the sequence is TGCGCCAGCAGGCGGGAGGGATATGTCGAAAAACTGTTTTTT. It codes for CASRREGYVEKLFF.